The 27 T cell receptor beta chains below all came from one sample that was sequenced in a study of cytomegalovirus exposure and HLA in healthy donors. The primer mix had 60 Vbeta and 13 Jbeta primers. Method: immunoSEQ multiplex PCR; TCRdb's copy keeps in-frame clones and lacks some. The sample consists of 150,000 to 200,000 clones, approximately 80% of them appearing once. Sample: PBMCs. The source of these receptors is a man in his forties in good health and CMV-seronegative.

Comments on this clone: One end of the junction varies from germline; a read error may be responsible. CDR3 nucleotides: TGCAGCGTCGAAGGTGGCGGAATGAGTGGAAACACCATATATTTT. It specifies CSVEGGGMSGNTIYF. The rearrangement joins TRBV29-1 to TRBJ1-3, with D unclear. Germline lookup yields CDR1 SQVTM and CDR2 ANQGSEA. CDR3 size: 15 residues.

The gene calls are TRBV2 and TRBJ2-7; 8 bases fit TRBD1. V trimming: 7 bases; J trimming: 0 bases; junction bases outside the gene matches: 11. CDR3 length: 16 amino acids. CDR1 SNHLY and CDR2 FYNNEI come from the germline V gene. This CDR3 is CASTPSWTGSSYEQYF. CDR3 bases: TGTGCCAGCACCCCGAGCTGGACAGGGAGCTCCTACGAGCAGTACTTC.

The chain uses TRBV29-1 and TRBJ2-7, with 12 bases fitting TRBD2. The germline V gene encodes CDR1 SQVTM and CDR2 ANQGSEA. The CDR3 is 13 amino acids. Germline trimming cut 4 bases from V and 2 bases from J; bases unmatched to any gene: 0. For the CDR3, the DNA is TGCAGCGTTGGGACTAGCGGGGCCTACGAGCAGTACTTC. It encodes CSVGTSGAYEQYF.

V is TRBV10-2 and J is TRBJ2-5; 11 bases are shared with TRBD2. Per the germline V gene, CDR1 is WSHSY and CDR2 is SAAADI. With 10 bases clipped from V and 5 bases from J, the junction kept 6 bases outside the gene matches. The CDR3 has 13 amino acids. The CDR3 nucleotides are TGCGCCACTTTAGCGGGGGGGCGTGAGACCCAGTACTTC. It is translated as CATLAGGRETQYF.

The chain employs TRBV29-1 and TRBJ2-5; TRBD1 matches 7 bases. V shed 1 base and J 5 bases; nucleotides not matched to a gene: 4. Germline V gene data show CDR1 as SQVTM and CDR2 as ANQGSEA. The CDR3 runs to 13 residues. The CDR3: CSVEVARGETQYF. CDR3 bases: TGCAGCGTTGAAGTTGCCAGGGGGGAGACCCAGTACTTC.

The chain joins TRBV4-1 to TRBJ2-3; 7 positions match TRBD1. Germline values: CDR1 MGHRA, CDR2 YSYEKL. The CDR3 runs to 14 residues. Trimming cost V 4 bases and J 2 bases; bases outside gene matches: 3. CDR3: CASSPGQFTDTQYF. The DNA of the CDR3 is TGCGCCAGCAGCCCGGGACAGTTCACAGATACGCAGTATTTT.

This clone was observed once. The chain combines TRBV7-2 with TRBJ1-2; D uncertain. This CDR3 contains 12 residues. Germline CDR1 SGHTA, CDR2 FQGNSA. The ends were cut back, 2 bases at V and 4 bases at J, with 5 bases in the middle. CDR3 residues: CASSLLAYGYTF. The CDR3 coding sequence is TGTGCCAGCAGCTTATTGGCCTATGGCTACACCTTC. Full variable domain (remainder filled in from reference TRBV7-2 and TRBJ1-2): GAGVSQSPSNKVTEKGKDVELRCDPISGHTALYWYRQSLGQGLEFLIYFQGNSAPDKSGLPSDRFSAERTGGSVSTLTIQRTQQEDSAVYLCASSLLAYGYTFGSGTRLTVV.

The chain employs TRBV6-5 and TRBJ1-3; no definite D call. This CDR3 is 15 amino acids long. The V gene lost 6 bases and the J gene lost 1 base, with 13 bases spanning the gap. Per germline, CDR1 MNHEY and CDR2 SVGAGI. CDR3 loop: CASSPHGLSGNTIYF. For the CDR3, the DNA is TGTGCCAGCAGCCCCCATGGGCTATCTGGAAACACCATATATTTT.

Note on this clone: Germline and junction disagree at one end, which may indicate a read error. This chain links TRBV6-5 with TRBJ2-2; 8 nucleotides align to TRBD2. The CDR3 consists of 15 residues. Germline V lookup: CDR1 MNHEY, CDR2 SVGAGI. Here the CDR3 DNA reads TGTGCCGGCAGTTACTCCGGGGGGGCTACCGGGGAGCTGTTTTTT. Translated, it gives CAGSYSGGATGELFF.

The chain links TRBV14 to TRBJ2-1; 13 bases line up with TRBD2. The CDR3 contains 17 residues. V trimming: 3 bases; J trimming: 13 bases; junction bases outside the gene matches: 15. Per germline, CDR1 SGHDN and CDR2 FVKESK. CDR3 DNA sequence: TGTGCCAGCAGCCACAAAACTAGCGGGGGGGATAGGGAGCCCCAGTTCTTC. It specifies CASSHKTSGGDREPQFF.

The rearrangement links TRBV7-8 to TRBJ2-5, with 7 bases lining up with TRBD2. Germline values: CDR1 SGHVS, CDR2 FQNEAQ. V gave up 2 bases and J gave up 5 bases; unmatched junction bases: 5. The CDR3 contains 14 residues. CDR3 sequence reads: CASSLLGGTETQYF. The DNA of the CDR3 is TGTGCCAGCAGCTTATTGGGGGGGACGGAGACCCAGTACTTC.

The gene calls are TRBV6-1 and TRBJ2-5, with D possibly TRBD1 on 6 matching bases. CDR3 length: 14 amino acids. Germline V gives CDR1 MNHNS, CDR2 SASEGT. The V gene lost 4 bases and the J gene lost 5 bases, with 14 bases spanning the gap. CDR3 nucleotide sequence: TGTGCCAGCAGTGCAGCAGGGGAACGGGAGACCCAGTACTTC. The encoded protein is CASSAAGERETQYF.

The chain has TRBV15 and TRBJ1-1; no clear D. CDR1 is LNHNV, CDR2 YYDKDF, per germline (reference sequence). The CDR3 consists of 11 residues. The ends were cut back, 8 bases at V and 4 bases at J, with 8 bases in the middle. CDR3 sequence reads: CATQRGTEAFF. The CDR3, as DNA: TGTGCCACCCAGCGGGGCACTGAAGCTTTCTTT.

The CDR3 region has the DNA TGTGCCGGCCTATGGGACACCAGCTCTGGGGCCAACGTCCTGACTTTC. Protein sequence: CAGLWDTSSGANVLTF. The gene calls are TRBV2 and TRBJ2-6; perhaps TRBD1 as D (6 bases). The CDR3 is made up of 16 amino acids. CDR1 is SNHLY, CDR2 FYNNEI, per germline. V lost 11 bases and J 0 bases, leaving 17 bases between the germline ends.

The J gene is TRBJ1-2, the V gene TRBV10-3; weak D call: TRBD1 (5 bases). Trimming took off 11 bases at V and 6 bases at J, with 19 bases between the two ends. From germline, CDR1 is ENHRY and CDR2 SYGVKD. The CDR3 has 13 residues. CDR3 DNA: TGTGCCTCACTGGACACCTCAAGCCATGGCTACACCTTC. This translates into CASLDTSSHGYTF.

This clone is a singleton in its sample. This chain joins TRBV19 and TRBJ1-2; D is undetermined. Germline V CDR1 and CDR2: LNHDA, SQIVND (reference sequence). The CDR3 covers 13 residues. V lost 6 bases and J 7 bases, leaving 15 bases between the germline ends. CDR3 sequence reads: CASRRVDIGGYTF. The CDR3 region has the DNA TGTGCCAGTAGGCGGGTCGATATTGGTGGCTACACCTTC.

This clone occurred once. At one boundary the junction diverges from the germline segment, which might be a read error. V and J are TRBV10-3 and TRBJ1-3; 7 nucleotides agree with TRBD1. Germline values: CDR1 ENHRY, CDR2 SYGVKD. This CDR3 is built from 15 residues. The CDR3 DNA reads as TGTGCCATCAGTGAGAACGGGGACAGAGGAAACGCCATATATTTT. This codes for CAISENGDRGNAIYF.

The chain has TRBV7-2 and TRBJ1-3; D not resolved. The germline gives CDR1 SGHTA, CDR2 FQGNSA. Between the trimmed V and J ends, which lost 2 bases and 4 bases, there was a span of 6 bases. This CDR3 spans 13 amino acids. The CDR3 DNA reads TGTGCCAGCAGCTTATCAGGAGGAAACACCATATATTTT. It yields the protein CASSLSGGNTIYF.

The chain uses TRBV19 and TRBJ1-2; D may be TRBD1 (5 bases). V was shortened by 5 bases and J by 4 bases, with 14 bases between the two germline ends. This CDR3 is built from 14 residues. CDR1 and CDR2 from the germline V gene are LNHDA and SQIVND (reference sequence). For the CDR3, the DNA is TGTGCCAGTAGTGTCTGGGGCGGTGGCTATGGCTACACCTTC. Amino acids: CASSVWGGGYGYTF. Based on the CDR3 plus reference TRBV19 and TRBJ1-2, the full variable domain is DGGITQSPKYLFRKEGQNVTLSCEQNLNHDAMYWYRQDPGQGLRLIYYSQIVNDFQKGDIAEGYSVSREKKESFPLTVTSAQKNPTAFYLCASSVWGGGYGYTFGSGTRLTVV.

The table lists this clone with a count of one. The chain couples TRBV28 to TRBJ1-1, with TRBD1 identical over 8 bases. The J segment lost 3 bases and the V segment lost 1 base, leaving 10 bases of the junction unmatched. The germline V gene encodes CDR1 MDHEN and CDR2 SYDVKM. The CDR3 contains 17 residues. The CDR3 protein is CASSLYWGRGRDTEAFF. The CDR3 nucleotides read TGTGCCAGCAGTTTATATTGGGGCAGGGGGCGGGACACTGAAGCTTTCTTT.

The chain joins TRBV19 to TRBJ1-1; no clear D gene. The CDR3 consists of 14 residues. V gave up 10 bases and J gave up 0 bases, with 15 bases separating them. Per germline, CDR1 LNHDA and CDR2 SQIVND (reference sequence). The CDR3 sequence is CATTRGLMNTEAFF. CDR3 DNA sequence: TGTGCCACCACTCGAGGACTGATGAACACTGAAGCTTTCTTT.

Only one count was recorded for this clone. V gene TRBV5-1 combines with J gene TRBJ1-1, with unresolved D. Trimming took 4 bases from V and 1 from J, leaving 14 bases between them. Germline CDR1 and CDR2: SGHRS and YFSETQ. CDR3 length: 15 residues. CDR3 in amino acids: CASSIRRVTNTEAFF. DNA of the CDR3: TGCGCCAGCAGCATCCGACGGGTGACGAACACTGAAGCTTTCTTT.

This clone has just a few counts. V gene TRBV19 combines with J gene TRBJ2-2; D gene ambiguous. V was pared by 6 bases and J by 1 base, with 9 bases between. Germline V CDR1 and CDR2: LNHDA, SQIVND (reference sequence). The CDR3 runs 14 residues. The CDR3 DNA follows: TGTGCCAGTAGGGGTGGGCAGAACACCGGGGAGCTGTTTTTT. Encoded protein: CASRGGQNTGELFF.

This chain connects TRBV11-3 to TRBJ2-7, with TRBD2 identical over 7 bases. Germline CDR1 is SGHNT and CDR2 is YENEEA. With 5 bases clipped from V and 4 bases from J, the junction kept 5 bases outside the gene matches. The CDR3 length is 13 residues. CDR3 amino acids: CASSPVGGYEQYF. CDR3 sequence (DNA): TGTGCCAGCAGCCCAGTGGGAGGGTACGAGCAGTACTTC.

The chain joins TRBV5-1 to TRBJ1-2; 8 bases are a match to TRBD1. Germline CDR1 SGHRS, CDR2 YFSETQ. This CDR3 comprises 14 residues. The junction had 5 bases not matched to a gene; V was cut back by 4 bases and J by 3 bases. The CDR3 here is CASSEGQGHYGYTF. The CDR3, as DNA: TGCGCCAGCAGCGAAGGACAGGGTCACTATGGCTACACCTTC.

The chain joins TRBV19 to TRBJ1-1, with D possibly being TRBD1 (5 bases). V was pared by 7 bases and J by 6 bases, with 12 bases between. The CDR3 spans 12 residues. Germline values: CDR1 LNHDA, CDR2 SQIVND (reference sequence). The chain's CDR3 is CASIGRQSEAFF. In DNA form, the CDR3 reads TGTGCCAGTATAGGCCGACAGTCTGAAGCTTTCTTT. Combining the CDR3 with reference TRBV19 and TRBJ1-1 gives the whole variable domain DGGITQSPKYLFRKEGQNVTLSCEQNLNHDAMYWYRQDPGQGLRLIYYSQIVNDFQKGDIAEGYSVSREKKESFPLTVTSAQKNPTAFYLCASIGRQSEAFFGQGTRLTVV.

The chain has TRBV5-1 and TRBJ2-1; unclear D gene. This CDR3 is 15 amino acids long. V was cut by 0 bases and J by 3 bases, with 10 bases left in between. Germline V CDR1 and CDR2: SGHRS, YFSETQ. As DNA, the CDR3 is TGCGCCAGCAGCTTGGGGCTTGGCCTCTACAATGAGCAGTTCTTC. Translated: CASSLGLGLYNEQFF. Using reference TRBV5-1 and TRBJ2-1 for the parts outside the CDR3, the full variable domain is KAGVTQTPRYLIKTRGQQVTLSCSPISGHRSVSWYQQTPGQGLQFLFEYFSETQRNKGNFPGRFSGRQFSNSRSEMNVSTLELGDSALYLCASSLGLGLYNEQFFGPGTRLTVL.